This TCR beta chain was obtained from a study of cytomegalovirus exposure and HLA in healthy donors. Study overall: Early release data held about 92 million unique TCRs from HLA-typed donors. General study findings and limits: After further analysis at a later stage, under 20,000 TCR beta sequences were associated with HLA alleles at 0.05 false discovery rate.

With regard to this clone: Its cognate antigen is unknown.

PCR involved 60 Vbeta and 13 Jbeta primers. The assay was immunoSEQ multiplex PCR, and TCRdb's table has in-frame clones only and misses some. The table has about 100,000 clones, roughly 88% seen once. J was trimmed by 3 bases and V by 0 bases; bases with no gene match: 1. Per the germline V gene, CDR1 is GTSNPN and CDR2 is SVGIG (reference sequence). The CDR3 is 13 amino acids. This sequence originates from a woman in her late teens or twenties in good health and CMV-seronegative. The specimen was PBMCs. The chain links TRBV30 to TRBJ2-5, with 7 nucleotides matching TRBD2. The CDR3 is CAWSVGGEETQYF. The CDR3 DNA reads as TGTGCCTGGAGTGTGGGGGGGGAAGAGACCCAGTACTTC.